This T cell receptor (beta chain) was sequenced for a study of cytomegalovirus exposure and HLA in healthy donors. Trimming removed 5 bases from V and 5 bases from J; junction bases left unmatched: 5. The CDR3 totals 16 residues. CDR1 and CDR2 from the germline V gene are SEHNR and FQNEAQ (reference sequence). PCR was performed using 60 Vbeta and 13 Jbeta primers. This table comes from immunoSEQ multiplex PCR, and its TCRdb copy is limited to in-frame clones, with some not included. The sample yields around 300,000 clones, around 66% seen once. The sample holds one count of this clone. The sample consisted of PBMCs. The rearrangement links TRBV7-9 to TRBJ2-2; 13 bases line up with TRBD2. This receptor was taken from a female donor in good health and CMV-seronegative. Here the CDR3 DNA reads TGTGCCAGCAGCGGACTAGCGGGAGTAAAGACCGGGGAGCTGTTTTTT. Residues: CASSGLAGVKTGELFF.